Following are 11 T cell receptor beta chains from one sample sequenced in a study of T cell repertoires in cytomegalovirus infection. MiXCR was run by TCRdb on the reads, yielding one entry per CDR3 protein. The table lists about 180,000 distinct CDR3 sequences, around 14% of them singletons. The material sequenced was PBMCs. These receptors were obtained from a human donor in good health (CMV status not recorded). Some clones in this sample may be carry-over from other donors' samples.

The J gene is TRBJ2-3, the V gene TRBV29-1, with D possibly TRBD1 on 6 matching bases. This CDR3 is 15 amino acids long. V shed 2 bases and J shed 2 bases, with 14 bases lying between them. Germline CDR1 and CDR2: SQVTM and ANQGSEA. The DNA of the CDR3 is TGCAGCGTTGAAATCCGGCAGGGGTACACAGATACGCAGTATTTT. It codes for CSVEIRQGYTDTQYF.

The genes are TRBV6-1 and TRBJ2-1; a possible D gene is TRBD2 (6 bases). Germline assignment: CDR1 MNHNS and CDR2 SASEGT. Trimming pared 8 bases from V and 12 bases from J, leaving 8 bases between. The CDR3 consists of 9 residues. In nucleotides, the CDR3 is TGTGCCAGCGGGGGAGGGCAGTTCTTC. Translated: CASGGGQFF.

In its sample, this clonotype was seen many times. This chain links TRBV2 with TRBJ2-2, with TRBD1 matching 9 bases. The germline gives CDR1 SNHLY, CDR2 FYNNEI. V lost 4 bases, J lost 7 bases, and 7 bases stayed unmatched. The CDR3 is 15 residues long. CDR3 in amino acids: CASSGTGALIGELFF. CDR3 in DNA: TGTGCCAGCAGTGGGACAGGGGCCCTAATCGGGGAGCTGTTTTTT.

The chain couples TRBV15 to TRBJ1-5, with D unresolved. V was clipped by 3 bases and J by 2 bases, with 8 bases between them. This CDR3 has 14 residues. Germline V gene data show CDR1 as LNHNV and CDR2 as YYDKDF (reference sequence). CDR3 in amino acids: CATSSSGGNQPQHF. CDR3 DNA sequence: TGTGCCACCAGCAGTTCGGGTGGCAATCAGCCCCAGCATTTT. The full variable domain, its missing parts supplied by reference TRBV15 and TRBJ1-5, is DAMVIQNPRYQVTQFGKPVTLSCSQTLNHNVMYWYQQKSSQAPKLLFHYYDKDFNNEADTPDNFQSRRPNTSFCFLDIRSPGLGDTAMYLCATSSSGGNQPQHFGDGTRLSIL.

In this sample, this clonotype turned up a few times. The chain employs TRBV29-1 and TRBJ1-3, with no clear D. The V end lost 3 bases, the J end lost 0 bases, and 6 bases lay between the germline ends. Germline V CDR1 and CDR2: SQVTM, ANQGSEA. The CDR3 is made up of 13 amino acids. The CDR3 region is CSVDDTSGNTIYF. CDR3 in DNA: TGCAGCGTTGATGATACCTCTGGAAACACCATATATTTT.

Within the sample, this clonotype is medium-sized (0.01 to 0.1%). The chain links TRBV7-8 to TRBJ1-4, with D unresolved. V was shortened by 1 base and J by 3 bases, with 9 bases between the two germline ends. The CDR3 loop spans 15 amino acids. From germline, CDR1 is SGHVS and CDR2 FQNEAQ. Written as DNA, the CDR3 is TGTGCCAGCAGCTTAGAAGCGGGCTCTAATGAAAAACTGTTTTTT. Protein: CASSLEAGSNEKLFF.

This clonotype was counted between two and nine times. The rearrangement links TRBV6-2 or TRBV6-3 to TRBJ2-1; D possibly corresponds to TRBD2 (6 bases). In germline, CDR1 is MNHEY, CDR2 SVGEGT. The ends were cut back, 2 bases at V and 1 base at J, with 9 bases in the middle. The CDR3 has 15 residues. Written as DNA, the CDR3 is TGTGCCAGCAGTTACGCCCGGGGGTCCTACAATGAGCAGTTCTTC. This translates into CASSYARGSYNEQFF.

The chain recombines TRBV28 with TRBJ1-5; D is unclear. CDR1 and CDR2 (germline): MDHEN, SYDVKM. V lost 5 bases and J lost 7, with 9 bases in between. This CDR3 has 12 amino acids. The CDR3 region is CASSPSRQPQHF. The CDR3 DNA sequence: TGTGCCAGCAGTCCTTCACGCCAGCCCCAGCATTTT. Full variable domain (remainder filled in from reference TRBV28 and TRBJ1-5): DVKVTQSSRYLVKRTGEKVFLECVQDMDHENMFWYRQDPGLGLRLIYFSYDVKMKEKGDIPEGYSVSREKKERFSLILESASTNQTSMYLCASSPSRQPQHFGDGTRLSIL.

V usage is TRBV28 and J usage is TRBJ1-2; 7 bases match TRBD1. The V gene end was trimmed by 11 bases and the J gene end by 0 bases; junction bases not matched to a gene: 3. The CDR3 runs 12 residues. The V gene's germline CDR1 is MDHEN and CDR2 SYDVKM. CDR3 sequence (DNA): TGTGCCGGGGGACAGACTAACTATGGCTACACCTTC. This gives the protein CAGGQTNYGYTF.

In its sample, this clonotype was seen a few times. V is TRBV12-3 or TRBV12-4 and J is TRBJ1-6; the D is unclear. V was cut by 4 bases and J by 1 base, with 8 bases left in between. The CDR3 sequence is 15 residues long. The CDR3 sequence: CASSSDGSYNSPLHF. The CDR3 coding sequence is TGTGCCAGCAGTTCCGACGGGTCCTATAATTCACCCCTCCACTTT.

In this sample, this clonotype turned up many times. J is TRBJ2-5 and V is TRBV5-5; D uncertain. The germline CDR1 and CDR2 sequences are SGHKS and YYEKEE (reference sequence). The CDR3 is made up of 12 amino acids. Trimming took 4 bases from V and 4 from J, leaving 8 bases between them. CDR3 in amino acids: CASSRSLETQYF. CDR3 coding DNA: TGTGCCAGCAGCCGCAGCTTAGAGACCCAGTACTTC.